This T cell receptor beta chain derives from a study of shared clonotypes between healthy human individuals. Study-wide results and caveats: Clonotype sharing across a handful of donors was observed for around 5.1% of naive CD4 clonotypes.

Approximately 210 ng DNA, approximately 31,000 T cell genomes, went into each sorted-subset replicate PCR. Repertoires were generated with immunoSEQ multiplex PCR, while TCRdb's copy carries only in-frame clones and drops some. The data show 2 million to 2.5 million clones, 90% to 96% seen once. Comment on this clone: Its antigen is undetermined.

Sequencing was carried out using naive CD4+ T cells sorted from blood. Subset here: CD45RA+ positively selected. This clonotype was obtained from a man aged 18 to 30 in good health.

CDR3: CAISEGPQRLIRDTQYF. In DNA, the CDR3 is TGTGCCATCAGTGAAGGCCCCCAGCGCCTCATAAGAGATACGCAGTATTTT. This chain uses TRBV10-3 with TRBJ2-3; no firm D call. This CDR3 region has 17 residues. Germline-derived CDR1 and CDR2 are ENHRY and SYGVKD. Trimming removed 3 bases at V and 5 bases at J, with 21 bases between.